This TCR beta chain was recovered during a study of blood T cell repertoires in COVID-19. Study background: Acute-phase and convalescent COVID-19 samples originated in the United States, Italy and Spain. In each case, the material was cDNA or gDNA derived from T cells, B-cell-depleted T cells, or PBMCs.

CDR1 and CDR2 (germline): GTSNPN, SVGIG (reference sequence). V lost 1 base and J lost 3, with 13 bases in between. The CDR3 totals 14 residues. How the authors handled the data: Estimated nucleated cell counts came from reference gene primer amplification. The protocol was immunoSEQ multiplex PCR, while the TCRdb copy is restricted to in-frame clones and leaves out a portion. That table gives V, J and clone size, and the DNA gave D and trimming. This sample carries a few hundred thousand clones, 88% of them seen once, and the ten largest clones take about 0.8%. The origin of this receptor is a woman in her twenties or thirties with acute or convalescent COVID-19. Sequenced input: peripheral blood. The chain uses TRBV30 and TRBJ2-7; D ambiguous. The CDR3 reads CAWSELTKNYEQYF. The CDR3 bases are TGTGCCTGGAGTGAGTTGACAAAGAACTACGAGCAGTACTTC.